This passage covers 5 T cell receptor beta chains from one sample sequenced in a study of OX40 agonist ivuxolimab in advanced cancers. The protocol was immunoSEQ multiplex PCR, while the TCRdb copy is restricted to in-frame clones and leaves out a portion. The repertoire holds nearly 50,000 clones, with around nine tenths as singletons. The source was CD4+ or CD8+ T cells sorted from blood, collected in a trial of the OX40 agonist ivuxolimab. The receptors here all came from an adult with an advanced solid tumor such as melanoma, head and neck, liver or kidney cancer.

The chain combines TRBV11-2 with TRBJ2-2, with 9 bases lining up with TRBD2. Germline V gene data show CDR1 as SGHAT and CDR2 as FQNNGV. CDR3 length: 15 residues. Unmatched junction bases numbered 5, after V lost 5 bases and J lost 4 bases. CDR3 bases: TGTGCCAGCAGCCCCAGGACTAGCGCCACCGGGGAGCTGTTTTTT. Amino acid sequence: CASSPRTSATGELFF.

The CDR3 sequence is CSVDGAGSDTQYF. As DNA, the CDR3 is TGCAGCGTTGACGGGGCAGGGTCAGATACGCAGTATTTT. This rearrangement joins TRBV29-1 to TRBJ2-3, with D perhaps given as TRBD1 or TRBD2 (5 bases each). CDR3 length: 13 residues. Germline-derived CDR1 and CDR2 are SQVTM and ANQGSEA. V was clipped by 3 bases and J by 4 bases, with 11 bases between them.

This CDR3 is CASKGAAGRNEQFF. The CDR3 nucleotides are TGTGCCAGCAAGGGGGCGGCCGGGCGGAATGAGCAGTTCTTC. The V and J genes are TRBV6-5 and TRBJ2-1, with 7 nucleotides matching TRBD1. The germline V gene encodes CDR1 MNHEY and CDR2 SVGAGI. The CDR3 has 14 amino acids. Trimming at V came to 7 bases and at J to 7 bases, leaving 10 bases not matched to a gene.

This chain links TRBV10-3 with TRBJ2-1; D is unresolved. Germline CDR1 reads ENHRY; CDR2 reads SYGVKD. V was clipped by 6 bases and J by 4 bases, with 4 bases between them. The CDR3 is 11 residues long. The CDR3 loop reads CAIRSYNEQFF. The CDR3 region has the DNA TGTGCCATCAGATCGTACAATGAGCAGTTCTTC.

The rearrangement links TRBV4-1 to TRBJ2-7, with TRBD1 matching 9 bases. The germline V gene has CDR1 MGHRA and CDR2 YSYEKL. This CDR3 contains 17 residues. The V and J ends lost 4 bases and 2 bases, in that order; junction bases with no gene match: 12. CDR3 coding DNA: TGCGCCAGCAGCCTACTTATACAGGGGGCGACAACCTACGAGCAGTACTTC. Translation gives CASSLLIQGATTYEQYF.